This T cell receptor beta chain was profiled in a study of T cells in Graves' hyperthyroidism and ophthalmopathy. From germline, CDR1 is SNHLY and CDR2 FYNNEI. This CDR3 is built from 13 residues. V gave up 3 bases and J gave up 1 base, with 6 bases separating them. This clonotype was seen repeatedly, ten times or more. Amplification of TCR beta CDR3 regions used RNA as the template. The TCR CDR3 first-round RT-PCR relied on the HTBI primer set. TCRdb independently ran MiXCR on the multiplex PCR reads; one entry per CDR3 protein. The top ten hold around 35% of the sample, which has more than 300,000 distinct CDR3 sequences, approximately 18% seen once. Clinical symptoms, serum thyroxine and TRAb, thyroid ultrasound and orbital computed tomography together formed the diagnostic basis. Blood was sampled at initial diagnosis of hyperthyroidism, prior to onset of any ophthalmopathy symptoms.

The receptor was isolated from a woman aged 25 to 39 with Graves' hyperthyroidism that later progressed to Graves' ophthalmopathy. The sequencing sample was made of blood. The V call is TRBV2, the J call TRBJ1-1; tentatively, D is TRBD1 (5 bases). Written as DNA, the CDR3 is TGTGCCAGCAGTGAGGGGGGGAACACTGAAGCTTTCTTT. It is translated as CASSEGGNTEAFF.